The present T cell receptor beta chain was sequenced within a study of regulatory dendritic cells for organ transplantation. Study-wide results and limits: Between individuals, the alloreactive memory CD8+ T cell pool differed considerably. Naive T cells showed high diversity, memory cells less, memory CD8+ least. Mature dendritic cells appeared to drive more memory CD8+ clonal expansion than regulatory ones.

Method: immunoSEQ multiplex PCR; TCRdb's copy keeps in-frame clones and lacks some. The table has under 35,000 clones, more than 70% seen once. Naive CD45RA+ and memory CD45RO+ CD4+ or CD8+ T cells were FACS-sorted. This clone was observed a single time. Its cognate antigen is unknown. The CDR3 is made up of 16 amino acids. Germline V gene sequence: CDR1 SGHVS, CDR2 FNYEAQ. V lost 5 bases and J lost 6; bases outside the gene matches: 11. V and J are TRBV7-6 and TRBJ2-1, with 9 bases matching TRBD1. This receptor was obtained from a human donor in good health. The specimen sequenced was naive CD8+ T cells from blood. Subset defined: CD45RA+ naive T cells. The CDR3 DNA reads as TGTGCCAGCAGCCCTGGGGACAGGGAAGGAGTCAATGAGCAGTTCTTC. Translation: CASSPGDREGVNEQFF.